This T cell receptor beta chain came from a study of T cell repertoires in cytomegalovirus infection. Study background: Public signatures in TCR beta pointed to CMV infection and matching HLA type. Study conclusions and caveats: CMV carriers with the relevant HLA were identified by cumulative public TCR beta family frequency. Dominating the ex vivo response were HLA-C-restricted CMV-specific TCR beta clonotypes.

TCRdb re-analysed the reads in MiXCR, keeping a single row per CDR3 protein. The sample records nearly 450,000 distinct CDR3 sequences, 25% to 40% being singletons. Germline assignment: CDR1 MNHEY and CDR2 SMNVEV (reference sequence). The length of the CDR3 is 14 residues. V lost 7 bases to trimming and J lost 3 bases, with 15 bases between them. With respect to this clonotype: The antigen is unknown.

This TCR was recovered from a human donor in good health (CMV status not recorded). Some clones in this sample may be carry-over from other donors' samples. J is TRBJ1-1 and V is TRBV27, with D perhaps matching TRBD1 (5 bases). Sequencing was carried out using PBMCs. The CDR3 loop reads CASTWGRGDTEAFF. The CDR3 DNA reads as TGTGCCAGCACCTGGGGCCGGGGGGACACTGAAGCTTTCTTT.